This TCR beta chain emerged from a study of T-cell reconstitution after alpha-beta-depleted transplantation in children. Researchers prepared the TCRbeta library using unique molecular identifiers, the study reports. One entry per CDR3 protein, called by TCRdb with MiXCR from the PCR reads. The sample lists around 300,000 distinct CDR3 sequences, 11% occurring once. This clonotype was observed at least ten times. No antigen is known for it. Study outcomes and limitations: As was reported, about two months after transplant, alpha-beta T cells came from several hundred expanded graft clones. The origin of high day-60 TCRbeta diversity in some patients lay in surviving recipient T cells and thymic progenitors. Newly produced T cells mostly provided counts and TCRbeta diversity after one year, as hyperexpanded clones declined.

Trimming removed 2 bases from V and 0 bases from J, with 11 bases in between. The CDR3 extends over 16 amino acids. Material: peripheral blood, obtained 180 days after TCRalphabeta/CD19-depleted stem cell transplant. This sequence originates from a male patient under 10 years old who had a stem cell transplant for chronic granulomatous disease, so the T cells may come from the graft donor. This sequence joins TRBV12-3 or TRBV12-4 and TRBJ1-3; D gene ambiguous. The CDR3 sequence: CASSLKGANSGNTIYF. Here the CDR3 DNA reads TGTGCCAGCAGTTTAAAGGGCGCCAACTCTGGAAACACCATATATTTT.